Reported below is one TCR beta chain. Its target is not known. This specimen comes from a study of cytomegalovirus exposure and HLA in healthy donors. Regarding the study as a whole: HLA alleles showed associations with around 15,000 TCR beta sequences in a later analysis, at a 0.05 false discovery rate. Sequencing depth across donors, presence/absence analyses assumed, was roughly uniform. In a later analysis, a missense DCLRE1C variant was linked to TCR beta V- and J-gene trimming. The study flagged around 150 TCR beta chains as cytomegalovirus-associated.

The CDR3 consists of 17 residues. In the PCR, 60 Vbeta and 13 Jbeta primers were used. Produced via immunoSEQ multiplex PCR; TCRdb's table is partial and in-frame only. The repertoire includes over 150,000 clones, roughly 79% of them detected once, and about 7.9% sits in the top ten. Material: PBMCs. The chain employs TRBV21-1 and TRBJ1-6. TRBV21-1 represents a pseudogene. The TCR comes from a male donor in good health and CMV-seropositive. For the CDR3, the DNA is TGTGCCAGCAGCAAAACTAGGGCGGGGCCCCGGCATTCACCCCTCCACTTT. Amino acid sequence: CASSKTRAGPRHSPLHF.